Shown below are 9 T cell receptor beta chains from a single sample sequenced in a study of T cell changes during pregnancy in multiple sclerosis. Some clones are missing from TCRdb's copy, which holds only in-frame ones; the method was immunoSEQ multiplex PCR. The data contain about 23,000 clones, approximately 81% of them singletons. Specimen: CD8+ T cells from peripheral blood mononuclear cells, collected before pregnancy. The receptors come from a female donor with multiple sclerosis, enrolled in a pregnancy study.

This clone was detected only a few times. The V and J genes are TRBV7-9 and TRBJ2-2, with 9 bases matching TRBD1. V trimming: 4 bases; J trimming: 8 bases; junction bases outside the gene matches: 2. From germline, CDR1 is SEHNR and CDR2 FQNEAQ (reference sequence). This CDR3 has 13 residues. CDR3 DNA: TGTGCCAGCAGCTCAGGACAGGGGGGGGAGCTGTTTTTT. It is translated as CASSSGQGGELFF.

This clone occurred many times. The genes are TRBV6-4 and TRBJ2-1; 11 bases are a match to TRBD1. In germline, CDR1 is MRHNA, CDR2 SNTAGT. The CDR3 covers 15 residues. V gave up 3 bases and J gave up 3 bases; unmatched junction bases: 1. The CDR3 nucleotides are TGTGCCAGCAGTGAGGGGACAGGGGGCTACAATGAGCAGTTCTTC. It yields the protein CASSEGTGGYNEQFF.

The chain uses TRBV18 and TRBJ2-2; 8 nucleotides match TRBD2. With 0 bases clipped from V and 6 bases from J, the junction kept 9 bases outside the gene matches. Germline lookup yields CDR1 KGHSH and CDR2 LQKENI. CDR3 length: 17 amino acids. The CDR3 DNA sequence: TGTGCCAGCTCACCACCGAAGGGACTAGGATCCCCCGGGGAGCTGTTTTTT. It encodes CASSPPKGLGSPGELFF.

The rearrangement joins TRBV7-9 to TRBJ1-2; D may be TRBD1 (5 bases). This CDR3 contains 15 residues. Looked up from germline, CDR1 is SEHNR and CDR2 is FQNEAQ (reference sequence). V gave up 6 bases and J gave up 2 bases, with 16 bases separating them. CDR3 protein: CASSFTGVSNYGYTF. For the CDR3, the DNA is TGTGCCAGCAGTTTCACAGGAGTATCCAACTATGGCTACACCTTC.

CDR3 in amino acids: CASSSRQGIRNTEAFF. CDR3 coding DNA: TGCGCCAGCAGCTCCAGACAGGGCATACGGAACACTGAAGCTTTCTTT. This chain joins TRBV5-1 and TRBJ1-1; the match to TRBD1 covers 7 bases. Germline CDR1 SGHRS, CDR2 YFSETQ. This CDR3 contains 16 residues. The junction had 9 bases not matched to a gene; V was cut back by 3 bases and J by 1 base.

CDR3 region: CASSEEVLSTEAFF. The DNA for the CDR3 is TGTGCCAGCAGTGAAGAAGTTCTCAGCACTGAAGCTTTCTTT. The chain links TRBV6-1 to TRBJ1-1, with D uncertain. Germline V lookup: CDR1 MNHNS, CDR2 SASEGT. Trimming pared 1 base from V and 4 bases from J, leaving 10 bases between. This CDR3 has 14 amino acids.

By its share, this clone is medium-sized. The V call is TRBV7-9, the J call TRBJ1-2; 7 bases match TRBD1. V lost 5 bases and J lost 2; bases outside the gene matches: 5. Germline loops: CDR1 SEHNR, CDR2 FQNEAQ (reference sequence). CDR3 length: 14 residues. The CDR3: CASSPATGNYGYTF. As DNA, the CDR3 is TGTGCCAGCAGCCCGGCGACAGGGAACTATGGCTACACCTTC.

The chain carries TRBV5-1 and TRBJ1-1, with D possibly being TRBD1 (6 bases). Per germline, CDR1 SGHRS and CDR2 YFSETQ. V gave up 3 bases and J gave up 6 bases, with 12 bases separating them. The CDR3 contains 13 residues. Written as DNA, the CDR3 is TGCGCCAGCAGCTCCTTCACAGGGTCTGAAGCTTTCTTT. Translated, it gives CASSSFTGSEAFF.

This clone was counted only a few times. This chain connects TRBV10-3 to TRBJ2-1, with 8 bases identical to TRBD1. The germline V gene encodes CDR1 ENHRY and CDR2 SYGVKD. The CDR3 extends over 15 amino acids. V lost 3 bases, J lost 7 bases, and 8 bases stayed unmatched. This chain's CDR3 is CAISDAQGALNEQFF. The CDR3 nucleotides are TGTGCCATCAGTGATGCTCAGGGGGCGCTGAATGAGCAGTTCTTC.